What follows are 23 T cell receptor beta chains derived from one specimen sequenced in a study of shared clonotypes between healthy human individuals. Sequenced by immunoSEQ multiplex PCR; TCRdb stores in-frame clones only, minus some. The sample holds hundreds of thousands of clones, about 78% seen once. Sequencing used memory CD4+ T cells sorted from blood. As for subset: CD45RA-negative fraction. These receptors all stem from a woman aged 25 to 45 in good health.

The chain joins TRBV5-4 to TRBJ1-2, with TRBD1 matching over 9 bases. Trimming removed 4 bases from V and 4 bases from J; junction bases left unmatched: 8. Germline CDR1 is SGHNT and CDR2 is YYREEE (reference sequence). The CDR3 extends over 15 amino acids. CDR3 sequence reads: CASSTSGTGIYGYTF. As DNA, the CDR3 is TGTGCCAGCAGCACTTCGGGGACAGGGATCTATGGCTACACCTTC.

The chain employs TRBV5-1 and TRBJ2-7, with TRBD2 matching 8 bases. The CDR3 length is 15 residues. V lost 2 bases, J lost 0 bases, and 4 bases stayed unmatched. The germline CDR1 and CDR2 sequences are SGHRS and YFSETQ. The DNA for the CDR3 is TGCGCCAGCAGCTTACTAGCGGTGAGCTCCTACGAGCAGTACTTC. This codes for CASSLLAVSSYEQYF.

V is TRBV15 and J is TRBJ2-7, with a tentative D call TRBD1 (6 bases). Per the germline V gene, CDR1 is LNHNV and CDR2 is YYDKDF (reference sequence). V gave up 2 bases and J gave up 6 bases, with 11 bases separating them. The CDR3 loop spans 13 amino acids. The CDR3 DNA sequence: TGTGCCACCAGCAGAAGGGCAGGGGCCGAGCAGTACTTC. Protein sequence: CATSRRAGAEQYF.

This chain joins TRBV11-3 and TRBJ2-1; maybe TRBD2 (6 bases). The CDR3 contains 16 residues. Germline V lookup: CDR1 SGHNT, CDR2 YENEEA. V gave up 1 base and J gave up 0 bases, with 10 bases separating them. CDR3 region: CASSLGSTSSYNEQFF. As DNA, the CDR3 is TGTGCCAGCAGCTTAGGCTCGACTAGCTCCTACAATGAGCAGTTCTTC.

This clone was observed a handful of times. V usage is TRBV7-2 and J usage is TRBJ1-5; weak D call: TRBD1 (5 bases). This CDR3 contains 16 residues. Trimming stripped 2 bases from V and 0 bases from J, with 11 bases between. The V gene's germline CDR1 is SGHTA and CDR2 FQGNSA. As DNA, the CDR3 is TGTGCCAGCAGCTTACAGGGAACGTATAGCAATCAGCCCCAGCATTTT. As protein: CASSLQGTYSNQPQHF.

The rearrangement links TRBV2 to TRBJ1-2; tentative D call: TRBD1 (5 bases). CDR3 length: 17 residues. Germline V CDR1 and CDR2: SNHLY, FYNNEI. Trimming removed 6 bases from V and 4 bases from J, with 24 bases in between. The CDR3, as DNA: TGTGCCAGCAGAGGGACTTCGGGGGTCGCCCCTGGCTATGGCTACACCTTC. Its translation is CASRGTSGVAPGYGYTF.

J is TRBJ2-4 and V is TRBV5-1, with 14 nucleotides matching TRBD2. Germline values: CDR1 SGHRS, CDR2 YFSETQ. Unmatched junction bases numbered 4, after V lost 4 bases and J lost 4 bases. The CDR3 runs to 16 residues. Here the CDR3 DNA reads TGCGCCAGCAGCATAGGACTAGCGGGAGGAAAAAACATTCAGTACTTC. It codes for CASSIGLAGGKNIQYF.

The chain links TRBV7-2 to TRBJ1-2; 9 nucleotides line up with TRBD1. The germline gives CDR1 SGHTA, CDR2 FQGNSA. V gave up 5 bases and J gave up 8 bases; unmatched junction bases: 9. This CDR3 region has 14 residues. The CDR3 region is CASSASDRGYGYTF. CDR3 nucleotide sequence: TGTGCCAGCAGCGCCTCGGACAGGGGTTACGGCTACACCTTC.

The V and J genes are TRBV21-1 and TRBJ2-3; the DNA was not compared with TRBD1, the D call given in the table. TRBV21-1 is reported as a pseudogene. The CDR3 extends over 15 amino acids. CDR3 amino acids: CANPSRQCCTDTQYF. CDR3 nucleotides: TGTGCCAACCCAAGTCGCCAGTGTTGCACAGATACGCAGTATTTT.

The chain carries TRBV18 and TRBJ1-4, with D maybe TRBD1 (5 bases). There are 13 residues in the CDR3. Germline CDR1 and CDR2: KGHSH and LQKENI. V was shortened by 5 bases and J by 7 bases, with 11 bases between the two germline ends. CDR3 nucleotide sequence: TGTGCCAGCTCAGGGGCGTTCGGTGAAAAACTGTTTTTT. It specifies CASSGAFGEKLFF.

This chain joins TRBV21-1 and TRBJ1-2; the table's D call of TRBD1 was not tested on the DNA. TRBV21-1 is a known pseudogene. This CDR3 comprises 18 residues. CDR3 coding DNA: TGTGCCAGCAGCAAAAAAGGGGGACAGCCCCAACAACACTATGGCTACACCTTC. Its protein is CASSKKGGQPQQHYGYTF.

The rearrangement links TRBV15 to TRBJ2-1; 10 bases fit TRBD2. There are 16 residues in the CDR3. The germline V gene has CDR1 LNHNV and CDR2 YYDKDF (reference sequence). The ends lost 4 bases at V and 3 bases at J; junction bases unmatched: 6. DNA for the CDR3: TGTGCCACCAGCAATCCCCGACTAGCGGGCTACAATGAGCAGTTCTTC. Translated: CATSNPRLAGYNEQFF.

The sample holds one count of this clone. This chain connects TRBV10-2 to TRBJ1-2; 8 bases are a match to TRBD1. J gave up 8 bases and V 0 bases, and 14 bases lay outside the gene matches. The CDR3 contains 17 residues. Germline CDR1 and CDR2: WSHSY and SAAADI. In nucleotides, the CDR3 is TGCGCCAGCAGTGAGTCGAAGTCAGGGGGCGCGATCTACGGCTACACCTTC. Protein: CASSESKSGGAIYGYTF.

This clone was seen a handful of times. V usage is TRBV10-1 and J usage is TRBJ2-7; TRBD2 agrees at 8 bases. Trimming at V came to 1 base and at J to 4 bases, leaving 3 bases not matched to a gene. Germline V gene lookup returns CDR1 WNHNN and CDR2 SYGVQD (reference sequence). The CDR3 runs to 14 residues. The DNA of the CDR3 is TGCGCCAGCAGTGAGTTCGGGAGGGAGTACGAGCAGTACTTC. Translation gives CASSEFGREYEQYF.

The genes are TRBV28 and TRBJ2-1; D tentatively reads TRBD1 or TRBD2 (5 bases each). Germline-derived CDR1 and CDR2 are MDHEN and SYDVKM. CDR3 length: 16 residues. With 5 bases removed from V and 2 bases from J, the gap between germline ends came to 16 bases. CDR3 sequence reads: CASSPRDHWAYNEQFF. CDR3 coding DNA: TGTGCCAGCAGTCCCAGGGACCACTGGGCCTACAATGAGCAGTTCTTC.

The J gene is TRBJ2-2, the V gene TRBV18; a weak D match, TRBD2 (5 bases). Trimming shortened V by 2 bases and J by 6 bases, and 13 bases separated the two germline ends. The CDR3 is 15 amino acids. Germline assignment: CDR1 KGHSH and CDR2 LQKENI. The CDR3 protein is CASSPRTAQAGELFF. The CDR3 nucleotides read TGTGCCAGCTCACCAAGGACTGCCCAAGCCGGGGAGCTGTTTTTT. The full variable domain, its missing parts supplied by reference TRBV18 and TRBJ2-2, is NAGVMQNPRHLVRRRGQEARLRCSPMKGHSHVYWYRQLPEEGLKFMVYLQKENIIDESGMPKERFSAEFPKEGPSILRIQQVVRGDSAAYFCASSPRTAQAGELFFGEGSRLTVL.

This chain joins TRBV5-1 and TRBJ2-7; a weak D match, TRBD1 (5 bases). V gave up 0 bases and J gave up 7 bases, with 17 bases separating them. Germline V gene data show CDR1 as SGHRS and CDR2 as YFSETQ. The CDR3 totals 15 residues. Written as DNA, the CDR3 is TGCGCCAGCAGCTTGGACGGCAGGGTGTTGAGGGAGCAGTACTTC. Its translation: CASSLDGRVLREQYF.

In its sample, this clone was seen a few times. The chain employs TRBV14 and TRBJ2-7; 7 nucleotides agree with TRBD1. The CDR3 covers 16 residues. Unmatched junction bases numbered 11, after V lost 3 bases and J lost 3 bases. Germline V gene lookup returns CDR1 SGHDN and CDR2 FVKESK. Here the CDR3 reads CASSHSRDSNFYEQYF. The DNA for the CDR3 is TGTGCCAGCAGCCATTCCCGGGACAGCAACTTCTACGAGCAGTACTTC.

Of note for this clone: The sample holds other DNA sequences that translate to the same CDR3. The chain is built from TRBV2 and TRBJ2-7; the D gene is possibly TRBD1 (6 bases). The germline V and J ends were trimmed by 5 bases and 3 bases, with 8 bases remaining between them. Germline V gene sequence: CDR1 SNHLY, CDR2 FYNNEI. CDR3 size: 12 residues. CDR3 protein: CASSRTDYEQYF. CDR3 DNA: TGTGCCAGCAGTCGGACAGACTACGAGCAGTACTTC.

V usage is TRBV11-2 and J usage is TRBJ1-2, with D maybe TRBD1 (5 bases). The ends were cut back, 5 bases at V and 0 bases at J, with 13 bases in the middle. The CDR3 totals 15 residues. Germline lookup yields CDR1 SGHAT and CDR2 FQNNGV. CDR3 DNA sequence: TGTGCCAGCAGCCCACGAAGGGGAGCTAACTATGGCTACACCTTC. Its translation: CASSPRRGANYGYTF.

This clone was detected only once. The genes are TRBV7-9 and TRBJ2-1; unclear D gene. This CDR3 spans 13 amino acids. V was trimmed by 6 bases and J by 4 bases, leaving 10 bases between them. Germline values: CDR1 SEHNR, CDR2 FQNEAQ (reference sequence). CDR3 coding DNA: TGTGCCAGCAGAAATACAGAGTACAATGAGCAGTTCTTC. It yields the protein CASRNTEYNEQFF.

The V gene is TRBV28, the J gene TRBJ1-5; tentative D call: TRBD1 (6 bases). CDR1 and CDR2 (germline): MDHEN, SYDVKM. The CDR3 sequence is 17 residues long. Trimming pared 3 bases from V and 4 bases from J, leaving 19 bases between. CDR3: CASSFFRLKGGNQPQHF. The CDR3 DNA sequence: TGTGCCAGCAGTTTCTTTCGACTGAAAGGGGGGAATCAGCCCCAGCATTTT.

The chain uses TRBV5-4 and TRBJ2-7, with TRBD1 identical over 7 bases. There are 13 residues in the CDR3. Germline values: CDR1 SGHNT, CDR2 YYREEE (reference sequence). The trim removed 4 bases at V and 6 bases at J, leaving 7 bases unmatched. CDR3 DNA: TGTGCCAGCAGCCTTATAGACAGGGTCGAGCAGTACTTC. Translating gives CASSLIDRVEQYF.